The rows below give T cell receptor beta chains drawn from one sample of a study of blood T cell repertoires in COVID-19. Clones were read by immunoSEQ multiplex PCR, and TCRdb kept only the in-frame ones, dropping some. The table includes tens of thousands of clones, approximately 90% detected once. Specimen: peripheral blood. The receptor source for this set is a man in his sixties or seventies with active or convalescent COVID-19. Each CDR3 is given with its conserved first and last residue. The order of the fields is D gene, J gene, CDR3 length, V gene, clone size, CDR3 protein, CDR3 DNA. A D gene is named only where the DNA matches it firmly. The size field is filled for only some rows; it gives once, few, many or a size class.

d_call: TRBD1; j_call: TRBJ1-4; cdr3_length: 13; v_call: TRBV15; clone_size: few; cdr3_aa: CATSRTGPEKLFF; cdr3_nt: TGTGCCACCAGCCGGACAGGGCCTGAAAAACTGTTTTTT
d_call: TRBD1; j_call: TRBJ1-4; cdr3_length: 17; v_call: TRBV5-8; clone_size: -; cdr3_aa: CASRRGTGTPGSEKLFF; cdr3_nt: TGTGCCAGCAGGCGCGGGACAGGGACTCCGGGAAGTGAAAAACTGTTTTTT
d_call: -; j_call: TRBJ1-2; cdr3_length: 13; v_call: TRBV5-1; clone_size: -; cdr3_aa: CASSWTNNYGYTF; cdr3_nt: TGCGCCAGCAGCTGGACAAATAACTATGGCTACACCTTC
d_call: -; j_call: TRBJ2-5; cdr3_length: 17; v_call: TRBV27; clone_size: -; cdr3_aa: CASSLSMGTDLRGTQYF; cdr3_nt: TGTGCCAGCAGTTTATCGATGGGAACGGACCTCCGGGGGACCCAGTACTTC
d_call: TRBD1; j_call: TRBJ1-1; cdr3_length: 13; v_call: TRBV7-2; clone_size: -; cdr3_aa: CASSLGQGNEAFF; cdr3_nt: TGTGCCAGCAGCTTAGGACAGGGCAATGAAGCTTTCTTT
d_call: TRBD1; j_call: TRBJ1-3; cdr3_length: 16; v_call: TRBV2; clone_size: -; cdr3_aa: CASSVNRGGSGNTIYF; cdr3_nt: TGTGCCAGCAGTGTGAACAGGGGAGGATCTGGAAACACCATATATTTT
d_call: TRBD1; j_call: TRBJ1-1; cdr3_length: 12; v_call: TRBV13; clone_size: -; cdr3_aa: CASSSGQGEAFF; cdr3_nt: TGTGCCAGCAGCTCAGGACAGGGTGAAGCTTTCTTT
d_call: TRBD1; j_call: TRBJ1-2; cdr3_length: 16; v_call: TRBV24-1; clone_size: -; cdr3_aa: CATSDTGTGGSYGYTF; cdr3_nt: TGTGCCACCAGTGATACCGGGACAGGGGGTAGCTATGGCTACACCTTC
d_call: TRBD2; j_call: TRBJ2-2; cdr3_length: 17; v_call: TRBV6-2/TRBV6-3; clone_size: -; cdr3_aa: CASSYSFLAGDTGELFF; cdr3_nt: TGTGCCAGCAGTTACTCGTTTCTAGCGGGGGATACCGGGGAGCTGTTTTTT
d_call: -; j_call: TRBJ1-5; cdr3_length: 16; v_call: TRBV5-5; clone_size: -; cdr3_aa: CASSFSMAPGNQPQHF; cdr3_nt: TGTGCCAGCAGCTTTTCTATGGCCCCGGGAAATCAGCCCCAGCATTTT
d_call: -; j_call: TRBJ1-2; cdr3_length: 15; v_call: TRBV29-1; clone_size: -; cdr3_aa: CSVDEGGNPNYGYTF; cdr3_nt: TGCAGCGTTGATGAGGGTGGGAACCCAAACTATGGCTACACCTTC
d_call: -; j_call: TRBJ2-7; cdr3_length: 14; v_call: TRBV9; clone_size: once; cdr3_aa: CASSVEVGGGEQYF; cdr3_nt: TGTGCCAGCAGCGTAGAGGTAGGGGGGGGCGAGCAGTACTTC
d_call: -; j_call: TRBJ1-5; cdr3_length: 13; v_call: TRBV9; clone_size: few; cdr3_aa: CASSVDQNQPQHF; cdr3_nt: TGTGCCAGCAGCGTAGATCAGAATCAGCCCCAGCATTTT
d_call: -; j_call: TRBJ1-1; cdr3_length: 15; v_call: TRBV3-1/TRBV3-2; clone_size: -; cdr3_aa: CASSQDFQFNTEAFF; cdr3_nt: TGTGCCAGCAGCCAAGATTTCCAATTTAACACTGAAGCTTTCTTT
d_call: TRBD1; j_call: TRBJ1-5; cdr3_length: 15; v_call: TRBV7-2; clone_size: -; cdr3_aa: CASSLVTGGYQPQHF; cdr3_nt: TGTGCCAGCAGCTTAGTGACAGGGGGCTATCAGCCCCAGCATTTT
d_call: -; j_call: TRBJ1-6; cdr3_length: 16; v_call: TRBV19; clone_size: -; cdr3_aa: CASSIGRGGKMWPLHF; cdr3_nt: TGTGCCAGTAGTATCGGGCGTGGCGGGAAAATGTGGCCCCTCCACTTT
d_call: -; j_call: TRBJ1-2; cdr3_length: 14; v_call: TRBV5-1; clone_size: -; cdr3_aa: CASSQGIANYGYTF; cdr3_nt: TGCGCCAGCTCTCAGGGGATAGCTAACTATGGCTACACCTTC
d_call: -; j_call: TRBJ1-2; cdr3_length: 14; v_call: TRBV9; clone_size: -; cdr3_aa: CASSAGSWFSGYTF; cdr3_nt: TGTGCCAGCAGCGCGGGGAGCTGGTTTAGTGGCTACACCTTC
d_call: -; j_call: TRBJ2-3; cdr3_length: 10; v_call: TRBV29-1; clone_size: -; cdr3_aa: CSTEGDTQYF; cdr3_nt: TGCAGCACCGAGGGCGATACGCAGTATTTT